This T cell receptor beta chain was obtained from a study of CD8+ T cells in alopecia areata. Looked up from germline, CDR1 is SQVTM and CDR2 is ANQGSEA. V was clipped by 5 bases and J by 6 bases, with 8 bases between them. The CDR3 length is 11 residues. Only a few counts were recorded for this clone. The target antigen is unknown. Once RNA had been extracted, it was reverse transcribed into cDNA to act as the sequencing template. Generated by immunoSEQ multiplex PCR, the TCRdb table keeps only in-frame clones and is missing some. The repertoire includes some 110,000 clones, roughly 69% of them detected once, and 2.8% sits in the top ten. Study observations and caveats: TCR sharing was clearer in mice than between patients, perhaps partly owing to patient HLA diversity. Higher clonality than in normal scalp was seen in lesional scalp, especially alopecia totalis/universalis. Sequences from scalp samples also cover resident alphabeta T cells of normal skin.

Using a FACSAria, the CD4+ and CD8+ T cells were sorted from the PBMCs. Sequenced input: CD4+ T cells sorted from blood. V gene TRBV29-1 combines with J gene TRBJ2-1; D gene uncertain. The TCR originated in a human donor in good health. The DNA of the CDR3 is TGCAGCGTTCATTCTAGCAATGAGCAGTTCTTC. It translates to CSVHSSNEQFF.